The rows below give T cell receptor beta chains drawn from one sample of a study of a mutant IDH1 vaccine in newly diagnosed glioma. Profiling relied on immunoSEQ multiplex PCR, and the TCRdb table lists in-frame clones only, not all of them. This sample has about 30,000 clones, with about 80% found just once. No antigens are known for them. The sample here was PBMCs, taken from a glioma patient whose treatment included an IDH1 peptide vaccine. The origin of the receptors is a man aged 25-45 years with glioma. Each CDR3 is given without its conserved first and last residue.

j_gene	v_gene	CDR3aa
TRBJ2-2	TRBV5-6	ASSLYSRGTGELF
TRBJ2-7	TRBV6-1	ASSDADLYEQY
TRBJ1-1	TRBV5-4	ASSTSRGSTEAF
TRBJ2-1	TRBV14	ASSQDLAGGYNEQF
TRBJ1-2	TRBV11-2	ASSVGLFDRYT
TRBJ2-5	TRBV5-4	ASSVGGAPSIQETQY
TRBJ2-2	TRBV7-3	ASSSPNPTGELF
TRBJ2-7	TRBV5-6	ASSLGAGRSYEQY
TRBJ2-3	TRBV29-1	SVGLAGGTDTQY
TRBJ2-7	TRBV6-1	ASSERVSVYDYEQY
TRBJ2-7	TRBV19	ASSSRLAGGPVDSYEQY
TRBJ2-6	TRBV18	ASSPDTMSSGANVLT
TRBJ2-2	TRBV7-8	ASSSDRGLVGELF
TRBJ2-1	TRBV2	ASSEGGSGRTNEQF
TRBJ1-1	TRBV30	AWSVKRSQAF
TRBJ2-5	TRBV7-9	ASSDKGQTQETQY
TRBJ1-1	TRBV15	ATSRAPGGGNTEAF
TRBJ1-2	TRBV5-4	ASSLDREYGYT
TRBJ1-1	TRBV7-8	ASSPGVWLEAF
TRBJ1-4	TRBV4-3	ASSPTGGDEKLF
TRBJ1-2	TRBV28	ASGTLDGYT
TRBJ2-1	TRBV28	AIEQGSYNEQF
TRBJ1-1	TRBV6-1	ASSPLRTGETEAF
TRBJ2-7	TRBV6-6	ASGYRAREQY
TRBJ2-2	TRBV13	ASTPPTRDSRTGELF
TRBJ2-5	TRBV5-1	ASSPGTGVQETQY
TRBJ2-7	TRBV7-2	ASSLGLASYEQY
TRBJ1-1	TRBV2	ASRHHLQGKNTEAF
TRBJ2-1	TRBV5-1	ASSLWGPGSAGYNEQF
TRBJ2-1	TRBV19	ASSSNLDRGRGEQF
TRBJ2-7	TRBV27	ASSLWGSSYEQY
TRBJ2-7	TRBV28	ASRVLGGFGEQY
TRBJ2-7	TRBV6-6	ASRTGPGGRYEQY